This T cell receptor beta chain stems from a study of cytomegalovirus exposure and HLA in healthy donors. Study-wide findings and caveats: A later analysis showed HLA-associated TCR beta chains outstripping equally common others in clonal expansion. Researchers had no immune exposure information except CMV serostatus available.

Notes on this clone: Its specificity is not known.

In the PCR, 60 Vbeta and 13 Jbeta primers were used. Source study methods: Approximately 11 million of 80 million to 85 million unique TCR beta chains were shared, per a later count. Data came from immunoSEQ multiplex PCR; TCRdb stores just in-frame clones and leaves some out. That table furnishes V, J and clone size, whereas the DNA furnished D and trimming. This sample has about 190,000 clones, with about 87% found just once. Source material: PBMCs. The receptor was derived from a woman younger than 35 in good health and CMV-seronegative.

CDR3 sequence (DNA): TGTGCCAGCTCACCAGGCGGGTACTATGGCTACACCTTC. It encodes CASSPGGYYGYTF. V and J are TRBV18 and TRBJ1-2, with D hard to call. The CDR3 consists of 13 residues. The ends were cut back, 2 bases at V and 3 bases at J, with 7 bases in the middle. Germline loops: CDR1 KGHSH, CDR2 LQKENI.